A selection of T cell receptor beta chains follows, all from one sample in a study of blood T cell repertoires in COVID-19. TCRdb keeps only in-frame clones here, not all; method: immunoSEQ multiplex PCR. The sample yields more than 200,000 clones, about 86% seen once. The sample comprised peripheral blood. Receptors were obtained from a man aged 25-45 years with active or convalescent COVID-19. CDR3s leave out the opening cysteine and the closing phenylalanine or tryptophan. Expanded clones get a size class; other rows say once, few or many, or leave the size out.

clone_size	v_call	j_call	cdr3_aa
NA	TRBV30	TRBJ1-3	AWSGGGELSGNTIY
once	TRBV5-4	TRBJ2-3	ASSALAGASDTQY
NA	TRBV7-8	TRBJ2-7	ASSLEQGMGEQY
NA	TRBV7-3	TRBJ2-5	ASSLGGLGETQY
NA	TRBV6-5	TRBJ2-1	ASSSNNEQF
NA	TRBV6-5	TRBJ1-1	ASSRDGSNTEAF
NA	TRBV19	TRBJ2-1	ASVAGGSYNEQF
NA	TRBV3-1/TRBV3-2	TRBJ1-6	ASSQGSGSYNSPLH
NA	TRBV4-1	TRBJ2-5	ASSHTRVGETQY
NA	TRBV11-2	TRBJ1-5	ASSGRTGEMVEPQH
NA	TRBV27	TRBJ1-5	ASSPTYSNQPQH
NA	TRBV19	TRBJ1-2	ASSINYGDTNYGYT
NA	TRBV20-1	TRBJ1-1	SGRESAEAF
NA	TRBV30	TRBJ2-1	AWNGAGGQNEQF
NA	TRBV20-1	TRBJ2-4	SASSGVGIQY
NA	TRBV19	TRBJ1-2	ASSIAQGVDGYT
NA	TRBV4-3	TRBJ2-7	ASSPGQGSEQY
NA	TRBV6-5	TRBJ2-7	ASSLGTSIHEQY
NA	TRBV5-8	TRBJ1-5	ASNDRGRINQPQH
NA	TRBV9	TRBJ2-6	ASSAGGTISGANVLT
NA	TRBV6-5	TRBJ2-1	ASSWARGSVDEQF
NA	TRBV19	TRBJ1-1	ASSIGGRMTEAF
NA	TRBV3-1/TRBV3-2	TRBJ1-5	ASSQDAGNQPQH
NA	TRBV11-2	TRBJ2-1	ASSDNGGSSYNEQF
NA	TRBV19	TRBJ1-5	ASSTGGGMQPQH
NA	TRBV5-1	TRBJ2-1	ASSTPGTGRDNEQF
many	TRBV20-1	TRBJ1-2	SASRAQGRTYT
NA	TRBV5-1	TRBJ1-2	ASSAAGPGNYGYT
NA	TRBV6-5	TRBJ1-1	ASSRDRGTREAF
few	TRBV10-3	TRBJ1-4	AIRGQENEKLF
NA	TRBV5-8	TRBJ2-1	ASSRGGVFDEQF
NA	TRBV7-9	TRBJ1-4	ASSSPRVGFGNEKLF
NA	TRBV30	TRBJ1-2	AWGGRRNLNYGYT
NA	TRBV7-2	TRBJ2-1	ASSLDGQDYNEQF
once	TRBV3-1/TRBV3-2	TRBJ2-3	ASSPGQGPDTQY
NA	TRBV20-1	TRBJ1-5	SASYQGRNQPQH
NA	TRBV4-1	TRBJ1-2	ASSQVVTEPYGYT
NA	TRBV7-3	TRBJ2-2	ASSPRSVNTGELF
NA	TRBV27	TRBJ1-1	ASSSGDTEAF
NA	TRBV27	TRBJ1-2	ASSFFSRDRGFLHYGYT